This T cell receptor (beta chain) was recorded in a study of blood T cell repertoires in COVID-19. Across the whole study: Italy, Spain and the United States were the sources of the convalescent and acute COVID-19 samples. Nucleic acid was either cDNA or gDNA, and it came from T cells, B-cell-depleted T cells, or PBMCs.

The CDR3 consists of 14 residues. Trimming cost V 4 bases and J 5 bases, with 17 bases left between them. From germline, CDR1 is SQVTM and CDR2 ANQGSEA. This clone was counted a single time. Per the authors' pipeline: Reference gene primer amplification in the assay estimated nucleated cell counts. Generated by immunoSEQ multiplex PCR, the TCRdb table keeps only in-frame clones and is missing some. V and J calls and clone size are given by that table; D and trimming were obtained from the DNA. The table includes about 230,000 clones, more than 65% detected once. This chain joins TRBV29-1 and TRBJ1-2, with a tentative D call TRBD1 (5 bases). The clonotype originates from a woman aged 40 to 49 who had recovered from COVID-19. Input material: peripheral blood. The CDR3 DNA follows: TGCAGCGTTGTACAGGCACGGATCGATTATGGCTACACCTTC. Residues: CSVVQARIDYGYTF.